The present TCR beta chain was sequenced within a study of blood T cell repertoires in COVID-19. The Seattle site enrolled patients during active infection and followed them longitudinally. Assay: immunoSEQ multiplex PCR; the TCRdb copy retains only in-frame clones and omits some. The table includes 250,000 to 300,000 clones, less than 90% detected once. What was sequenced was peripheral blood. The sequence derives from a woman under 40 with COVID-19, enrolled during active disease.

CDR3 bases: TGTGCCAGTAGTCGTCAGCTAGGTCATGGCTACACCTTC. Encoded protein: CASSRQLGHGYTF. This rearrangement joins TRBV19 to TRBJ1-2; no reliable D call. From germline, CDR1 is LNHDA and CDR2 SQIVND (reference sequence). V was clipped by 5 bases and J by 6 bases, with 13 bases between them. This CDR3 contains 13 residues.